This is a list of T cell receptor beta chains from one sample in a study of cytomegalovirus exposure and HLA in healthy donors. Profiling relied on immunoSEQ multiplex PCR, and the TCRdb table lists in-frame clones only, not all of them. This sample yields some 150,000 clones, of which around four fifths are seen a single time; over 2.5% belongs to the top ten. The sequenced sample was PBMCs. These receptors all come from a female donor in good health and CMV-seronegative. The CDR3 runs from the conserved cysteine through the conserved F or W.

J: TRBJ2-2
V: TRBV7-2
CDR3: CASSLGLVSGGELFF

J: TRBJ1-1
V: TRBV7-9
CDR3: CASSLGGGNTEAFF

J: TRBJ2-1
V: TRBV27
CDR3: CASSFVGTSDEQFF

J: TRBJ1-2
V: TRBV4-1
CDR3: CASRASNYGYTF

J: TRBJ2-3
V: TRBV15
CDR3: CATSRPGGGQGSDTQYF

J: TRBJ1-2
V: TRBV28
CDR3: CASSPTGTGFHGYTF

J: -
V: TRBV4-1
CDR3: CASSRVGGSSEQYF

J: TRBJ1-1
V: TRBV6-5
CDR3: CASTLSFTANTEAFF

J: TRBJ2-1
V: TRBV11-1
CDR3: CASSPRASGRNEQFF

J: TRBJ2-5
V: TRBV11-3
CDR3: CASSVTSGGAETQYF

J: TRBJ2-5
V: TRBV9
CDR3: CASSVRTSGGQQETQYF

J: TRBJ1-1
V: TRBV9
CDR3: CASSVVGTGDTEAFF

J: TRBJ2-1
V: TRBV19
CDR3: CASNRVGSYNEQFF

J: TRBJ1-2
V: TRBV28
CDR3: CASSPGGRGYTF

J: TRBJ2-7
V: TRBV7-2
CDR3: CASSQGQGAYEQYF

J: TRBJ1-5
V: TRBV19
CDR3: CASSISGQGSNQPQHF

J: TRBJ1-1
V: TRBV19
CDR3: CASSIGGLGEAFF

J: TRBJ2-2
V: TRBV19
CDR3: CASSGLANTGELFF

J: TRBJ2-3
V: TRBV5-1
CDR3: CASSLGTDPLGTDTQYF

J: TRBJ2-7
V: TRBV4-1
CDR3: CASSQGGVQYF

J: TRBJ2-3
V: TRBV30
CDR3: CAWSVPRGAGGLNTQYF

J: TRBJ1-5
V: TRBV30
CDR3: CAWTGAGNQPQHF

J: -
V: TRBV4-3
CDR3: CASSQDMDSYEQYF

J: TRBJ2-7
V: TRBV6-5
CDR3: CASSSTGTYEQYF

J: TRBJ2-7
V: TRBV18
CDR3: CASSPIRQGKDEQYF

J: TRBJ1-2
V: TRBV27
CDR3: CASTDWEGRGGYTF

J: TRBJ1-3
V: TRBV5-4
CDR3: CASSLRQLLLSGNTIYF

J: TRBJ2-7
V: TRBV15
CDR3: CATSRGTSGFYEQYF

J: TRBJ1-1
V: TRBV6-1
CDR3: CASLYRDEGTEAFF

J: TRBJ2-7
V: TRBV5-6
CDR3: CASYFSGTGYYEQYF

J: TRBJ1-6
V: TRBV28
CDR3: CASSPIQGARSPLHF

J: TRBJ1-2
V: TRBV14
CDR3: CASSQDSPANYGYTF

J: TRBJ1-5
V: TRBV18
CDR3: CASSPQTGGNQPQHF

J: TRBJ2-7
V: TRBV6-5
CDR3: CASSPRQGRGYEQYF

J: TRBJ1-2
V: TRBV27
CDR3: CASSSPDRVGINYGYTF

J: TRBJ2-7
V: TRBV7-9
CDR3: CASSPPHSTSGSDEQYF

J: TRBJ1-1
V: TRBV30
CDR3: CAWSAGQGAATEAFF

J: TRBJ2-3
V: TRBV28
CDR3: CASSFPPRDTQYF

J: TRBJ1-4
V: TRBV5-6
CDR3: CASSLAQITNEKLFF

J: TRBJ2-3
V: TRBV27
CDR3: CASSLFPTSLSPTDTQYF

J: TRBJ1-2
V: TRBV28
CDR3: CASSLVKAGGYTF